The rows below give T cell receptor beta chains drawn from one sample of a study of early stage breast cancer tumors. Assay used: immunoSEQ multiplex PCR; TCRdb lists only in-frame clones, some missing. Of roughly 13,000 clones in the sample, 75% to 85% were seen once. Sequenced sample: normal breast tissue next to the tumor. The receptors derive from a person aged 45-60 years with breast cancer. CDR3s include the opening cysteine and the closing phenylalanine or tryptophan. The order of the fields is CDR3 length, D gene, J gene, clone size, V gene, CDR3 DNA, CDR3 protein. D genes are given only for firm matches. Rows give clone size only sometimes, using once, few, many, or a class for an expanded clone.

12	NA	TRBJ2-5	once	TRBV29-1	TGTAGCACCAAATGGGGGCAAGAGACCCAGTACTTC	CSTKWGQETQYF
13	NA	TRBJ2-1	NA	TRBV6-5	TGTGCCAGCAGGGGACGGCCCAGCAATGAGCAGTTCTTC	CASRGRPSNEQFF
15	TRBD2	TRBJ2-7	few	TRBV11-2	TGTGCCAGCAGCTATCTAGCGGATATCTCCTACGAGCAGTACTTC	CASSYLADISYEQYF
11	NA	TRBJ2-5	NA	TRBV18	TGTGCCAGCTCACCCATGGAGACCCAGTACTTC	CASSPMETQYF
15	NA	TRBJ1-3	NA	TRBV5-8	TGTGCCAGCAGCTTCGCAGCGAGCTCTGGAAACACCATATATTTT	CASSFAASSGNTIYF
13	NA	TRBJ1-6	few	TRBV10-3	TGTGCCATCAGTGAAATGGGTTCGTCACCCCTCCACTTT	CAISEMGSSPLHF
15	NA	TRBJ1-6	NA	TRBV6-1	TGTGCCAGCAGTGACTCCATTTCGGCGGGTTCACCCCTCCACTTT	CASSDSISAGSPLHF
16	TRBD2	TRBJ2-7	NA	TRBV4-3	TGCGCCAGCAGCCAAGACATAACGGGAGGGCCCTACGAGCAGTACTTC	CASSQDITGGPYEQYF
15	NA	TRBJ1-1	NA	TRBV5-1	TGCGCCAGCAGCTTGACGAAGGGGGGGAACACTGAAGCTTTCTTT	CASSLTKGGNTEAFF
13	NA	TRBJ2-4	NA	TRBV28	TGTGCCAGCAGTTTCGGATCCAAAAACATTCAGTACTTC	CASSFGSKNIQYF
13	NA	TRBJ2-7	NA	TRBV2	TGTGCCAGCAGTGAACGGTATAATGGAGAGCAGTACTTC	CASSERYNGEQYF
15	NA	TRBJ1-5	NA	TRBV19	TGTGCCAGTAGTATCTCCGGGACTGGGGGGGAGCCCCAGCATTTT	CASSISGTGGEPQHF
14	NA	TRBJ2-3	NA	TRBV7-9	TGTGCCAGCAGCCTGGGACGGACCACAGATACGCAGTATTTT	CASSLGRTTDTQYF
14	NA	TRBJ2-4	NA	TRBV7-9	TGTGCCAGCAGCTTAGGGGTTGACAAAAACATTCAGTACTTC	CASSLGVDKNIQYF
13	NA	TRBJ2-3	NA	TRBV2	TGTGCCAGCAGTGAACGGCAGGAGGGAACGCAGTATTTT	CASSERQEGTQYF
17	NA	TRBJ2-3	NA	TRBV7-8	TGTGCCAGCAGACCTCCGCGGCGAATTCAGGACACAGATACGCAGTATTTT	CASRPPRRIQDTDTQYF
16	NA	TRBJ2-1	NA	TRBV7-2	TGTGCCAGCAGCTCCGGCCTGGGGCCGGGTACAGATGAGCAGTTCTTC	CASSSGLGPGTDEQFF
18	NA	TRBJ2-5	medium-sized	TRBV5-8	TGTGCCAGCACTCGGCTCCGACCGGGAGACCTGTACCAAGAGACCCAGTACTTC	CASTRLRPGDLYQETQYF
17	TRBD1	TRBJ2-1	NA	TRBV7-8	TGTGCCAGCAGCTTAAATACAGGGGGCGTCCCCTACAATGAGCAGTTCTTC	CASSLNTGGVPYNEQFF
17	TRBD2	TRBJ2-2	NA	TRBV19	TGTGCCAGTAGTATTGGGTCGGGGGGTGCGAACACCGGGGAGCTGTTTTTT	CASSIGSGGANTGELFF
14	NA	TRBJ2-3	NA	TRBV6-5	TGTGCCAGCAGTTTGGTTGGGGGCACAGATACGCAGTATTTT	CASSLVGGTDTQYF
12	NA	TRBJ2-5	NA	TRBV5-1	TGCGCCAGCAGCCCGGTTCAAGAGACCCAGTACTTC	CASSPVQETQYF
13	NA	TRBJ1-6	few	TRBV4-3	TGCGCCAGCAGCCAAGTCGAGGATTCACCCCTCCACTTT	CASSQVEDSPLHF
14	NA	TRBJ2-7	NA	TRBV5-1	TGCGCCAGCAGCCTAACAGGGGAGGGCTACGAGCAGTACTTC	CASSLTGEGYEQYF
15	TRBD1	TRBJ2-1	few	TRBV6-4	TGTGCCAGCAGTGACTCGAGCGGACAGGCCAATGAGCAGTTCTTC	CASSDSSGQANEQFF
12	NA	TRBJ2-7	NA	TRBV5-6	TGTGCCAGCAGCTCTGGGACTCCCGAGCAGTACTTC	CASSSGTPEQYF
13	NA	TRBJ2-3	NA	TRBV9	TGTGCCAGCAGCGTAAACTCGGTAGATACGCAGTATTTT	CASSVNSVDTQYF